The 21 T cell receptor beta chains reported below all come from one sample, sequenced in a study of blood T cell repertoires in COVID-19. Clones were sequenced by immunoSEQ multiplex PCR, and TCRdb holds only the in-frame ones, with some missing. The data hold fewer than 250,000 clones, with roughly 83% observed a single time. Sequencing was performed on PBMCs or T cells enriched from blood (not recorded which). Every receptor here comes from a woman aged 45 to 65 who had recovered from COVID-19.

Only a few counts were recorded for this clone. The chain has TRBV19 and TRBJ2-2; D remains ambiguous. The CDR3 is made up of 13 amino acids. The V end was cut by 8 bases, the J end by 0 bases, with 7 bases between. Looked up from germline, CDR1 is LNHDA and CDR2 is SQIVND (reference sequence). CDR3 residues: CASLAANTGELFF. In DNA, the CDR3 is TGTGCCAGTCTCGCGGCGAACACCGGGGAGCTGTTTTTT.

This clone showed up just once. CDR3: CASINSGSWGNEQFF. The CDR3 region has the DNA TGTGCCAGCATTAACAGCGGGAGTTGGGGAAATGAGCAGTTCTTC. The rearrangement links TRBV5-4 to TRBJ2-1, with TRBD2 matching 8 bases. This CDR3 comprises 15 residues. Germline loops: CDR1 SGHNT, CDR2 YYREEE (reference sequence). The V and J ends lost 6 bases and 7 bases, in that order; junction bases with no gene match: 12.

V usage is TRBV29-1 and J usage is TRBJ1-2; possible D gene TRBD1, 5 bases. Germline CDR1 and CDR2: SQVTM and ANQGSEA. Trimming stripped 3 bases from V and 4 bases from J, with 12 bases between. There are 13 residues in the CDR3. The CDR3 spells CSVDSGGTYGYTF. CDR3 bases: TGCAGCGTTGATTCAGGAGGGACCTATGGCTACACCTTC.

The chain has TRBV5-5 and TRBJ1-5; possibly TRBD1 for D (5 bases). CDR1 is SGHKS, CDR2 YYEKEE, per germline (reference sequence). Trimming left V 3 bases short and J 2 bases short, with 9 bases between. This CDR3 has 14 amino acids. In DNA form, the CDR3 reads TGTGCCAGCAGCTGGGGCGGGGGCAATCAGCCCCAGCATTTT. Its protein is CASSWGGGNQPQHF.

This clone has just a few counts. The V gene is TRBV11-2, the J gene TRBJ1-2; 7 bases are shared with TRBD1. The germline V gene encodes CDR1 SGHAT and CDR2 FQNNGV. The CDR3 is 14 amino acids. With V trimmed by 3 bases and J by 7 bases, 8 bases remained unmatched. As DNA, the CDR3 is TGTGCCAGCAGCTTTGAGACAGGGTGGAGTGGCTACACCTTC. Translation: CASSFETGWSGYTF. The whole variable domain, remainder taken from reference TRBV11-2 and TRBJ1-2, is EAGVAQSPRYKIIEKRQSVAFWCNPISGHATLYWYQQILGQGPKLLIQFQNNGVVDDSQLPKDRFSAERLKGVDSTLKIQPAKLEDSAVYLCASSFETGWSGYTFGSGTRLTVV.

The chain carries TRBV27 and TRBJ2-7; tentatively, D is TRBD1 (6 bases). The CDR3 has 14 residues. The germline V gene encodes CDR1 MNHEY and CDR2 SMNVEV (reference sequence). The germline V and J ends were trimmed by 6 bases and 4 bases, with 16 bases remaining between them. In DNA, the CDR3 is TGTGCCAGCAGGAACACCGGGACACAATACGAGCAGTACTTC. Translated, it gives CASRNTGTQYEQYF.

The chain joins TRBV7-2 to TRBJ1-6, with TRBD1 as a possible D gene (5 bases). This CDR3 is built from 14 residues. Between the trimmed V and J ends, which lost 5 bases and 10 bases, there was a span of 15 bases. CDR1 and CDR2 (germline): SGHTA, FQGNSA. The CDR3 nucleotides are TGTGCCAGCAGCCCCGGGGGAAGCCACTCACCCCTCCACTTT. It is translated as CASSPGGSHSPLHF.

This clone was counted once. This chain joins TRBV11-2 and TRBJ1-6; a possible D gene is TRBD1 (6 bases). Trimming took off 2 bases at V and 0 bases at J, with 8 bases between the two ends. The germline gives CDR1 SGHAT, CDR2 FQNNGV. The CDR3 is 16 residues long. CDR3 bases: TGTGCCAGCAGCTTAAGGGACAACTCCTATAATTCACCCCTCCACTTT. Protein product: CASSLRDNSYNSPLHF.

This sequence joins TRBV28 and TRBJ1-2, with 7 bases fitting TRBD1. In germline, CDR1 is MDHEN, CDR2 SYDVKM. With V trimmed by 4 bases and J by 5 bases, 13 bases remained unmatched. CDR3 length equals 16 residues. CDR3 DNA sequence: TGTGCCAGCAGTTCTCGGTCCGGGACAGAGGGATATGGCTACACCTTC. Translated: CASSSRSGTEGYGYTF.

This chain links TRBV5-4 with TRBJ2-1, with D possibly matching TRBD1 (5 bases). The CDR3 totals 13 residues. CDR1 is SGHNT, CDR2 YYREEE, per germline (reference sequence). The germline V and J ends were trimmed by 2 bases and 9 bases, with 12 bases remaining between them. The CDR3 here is CASSLTGFGEQFF. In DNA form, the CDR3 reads TGTGCCAGCAGCTTAACAGGCTTTGGTGAGCAGTTCTTC.

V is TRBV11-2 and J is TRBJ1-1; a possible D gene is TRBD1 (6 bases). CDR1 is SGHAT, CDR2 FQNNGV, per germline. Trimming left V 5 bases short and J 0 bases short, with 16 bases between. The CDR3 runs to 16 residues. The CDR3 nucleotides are TGTGCCAGCAGCAGAGGAGCAGGGGTTTTGAACACTGAAGCTTTCTTT. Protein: CASSRGAGVLNTEAFF. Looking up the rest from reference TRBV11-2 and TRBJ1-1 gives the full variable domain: EAGVAQSPRYKIIEKRQSVAFWCNPISGHATLYWYQQILGQGPKLLIQFQNNGVVDDSQLPKDRFSAERLKGVDSTLKIQPAKLEDSAVYLCASSRGAGVLNTEAFFGQGTRLTVV.

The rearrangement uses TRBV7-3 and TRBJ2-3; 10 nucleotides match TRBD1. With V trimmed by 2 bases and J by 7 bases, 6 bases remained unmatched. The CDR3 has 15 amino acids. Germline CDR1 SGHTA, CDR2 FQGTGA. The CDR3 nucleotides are TGTGCCAGCAGCTTATTTGGGACAGGGGATCATACGCAGTATTTT. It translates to CASSLFGTGDHTQYF.

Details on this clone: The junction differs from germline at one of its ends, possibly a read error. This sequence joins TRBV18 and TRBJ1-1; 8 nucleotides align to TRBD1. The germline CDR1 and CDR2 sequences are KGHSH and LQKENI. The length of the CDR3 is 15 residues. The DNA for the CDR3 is TGTGCCAGCTCGCCCAAGGGACAGGTGAAAACTGAAGCTTTCTTT. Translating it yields CASSPKGQVKTEAFF.

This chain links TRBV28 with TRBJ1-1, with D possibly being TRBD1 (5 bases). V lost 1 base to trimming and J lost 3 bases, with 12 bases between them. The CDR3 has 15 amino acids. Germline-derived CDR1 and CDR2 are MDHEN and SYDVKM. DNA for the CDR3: TGTGCCAGCAGTTTATTTTGGCAGGGTGACACTGAAGCTTTCTTT. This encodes CASSLFWQGDTEAFF.

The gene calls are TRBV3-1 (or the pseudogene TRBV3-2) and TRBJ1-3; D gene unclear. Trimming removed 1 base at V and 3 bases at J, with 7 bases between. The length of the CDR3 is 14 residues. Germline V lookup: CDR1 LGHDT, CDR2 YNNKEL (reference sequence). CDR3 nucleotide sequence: TGTGCCAGCAGCCAAGGAGACAATGGAAACACCATATATTTT. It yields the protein CASSQGDNGNTIYF.

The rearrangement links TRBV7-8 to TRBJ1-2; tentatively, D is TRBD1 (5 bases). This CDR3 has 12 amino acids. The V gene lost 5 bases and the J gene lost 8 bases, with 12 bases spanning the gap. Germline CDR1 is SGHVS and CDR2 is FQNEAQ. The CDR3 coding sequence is TGTGCCAGCAGCCCAGACAGTTACGGCTACACCTTC. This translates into CASSPDSYGYTF.

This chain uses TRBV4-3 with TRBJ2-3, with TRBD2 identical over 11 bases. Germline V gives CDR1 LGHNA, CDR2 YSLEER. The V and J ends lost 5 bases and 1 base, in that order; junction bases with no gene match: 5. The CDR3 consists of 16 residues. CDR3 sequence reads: CASSGLAGGRTDTQYF. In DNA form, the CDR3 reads TGCGCCAGCAGCGGGCTAGCGGGGGGCCGCACAGATACGCAGTATTTT.

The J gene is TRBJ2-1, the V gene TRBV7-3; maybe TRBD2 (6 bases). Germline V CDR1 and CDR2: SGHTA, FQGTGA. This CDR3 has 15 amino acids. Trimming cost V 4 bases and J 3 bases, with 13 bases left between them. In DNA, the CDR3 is TGTGCCAGCAGCTACTACGTCGGGGGCTACAATGAGCAGTTCTTC. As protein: CASSYYVGGYNEQFF.

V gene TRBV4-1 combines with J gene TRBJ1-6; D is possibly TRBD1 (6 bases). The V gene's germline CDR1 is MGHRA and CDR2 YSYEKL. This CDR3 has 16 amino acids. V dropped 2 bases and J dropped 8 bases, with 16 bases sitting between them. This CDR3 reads CASSQIPGEDYSPLHF. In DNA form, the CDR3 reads TGCGCCAGCAGCCAAATACCAGGGGAAGACTATTCACCCCTCCACTTT.

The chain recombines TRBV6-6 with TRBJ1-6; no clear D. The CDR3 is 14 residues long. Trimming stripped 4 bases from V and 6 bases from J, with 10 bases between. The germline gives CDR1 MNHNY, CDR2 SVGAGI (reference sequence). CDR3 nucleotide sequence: TGTGCCAGCAGTTCCGGGGTCCCTAATTCACCCCTCCACTTT. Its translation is CASSSGVPNSPLHF.

As DNA, the CDR3 is TGTGCCAGTAGTATATTGTCAGGGAAAGAAGCTTTCTTT. It translates to CASSILSGKEAFF. This chain links TRBV19 with TRBJ1-1; tentative D call: TRBD1 (5 bases). Germline V gives CDR1 LNHDA, CDR2 SQIVND (reference sequence). The CDR3 totals 13 residues. V was trimmed by 2 bases and J by 8 bases, leaving 12 bases between them.